Below are 30 T cell receptor beta chains sequenced from a single sample in a study of OX40 agonist ivuxolimab in advanced cancers. Clones were sequenced by immunoSEQ multiplex PCR, and TCRdb holds only the in-frame ones, with some missing. The sample records tens of thousands of clones, 86% being singletons. The sample was CD4+ or CD8+ T cells sorted from blood, taken in a trial of the OX40 agonist ivuxolimab. The receptors originated from an adult with an advanced solid tumor such as melanoma, head and neck, liver or kidney cancer.

The genes are TRBV6-1 and TRBJ2-3; 7 nucleotides align to TRBD1. Per the germline V gene, CDR1 is MNHNS and CDR2 is SASEGT. The CDR3 is 15 amino acids. J gave up 4 bases and V 4 bases, and 8 bases lay outside the gene matches. CDR3 sequence reads: CASSVRGQTPDTQYF. DNA of the CDR3: TGTGCCAGCAGTGTAAGGGGACAGACACCAGATACGCAGTATTTT.

The chain has TRBV7-3 and TRBJ1-3, with D unresolved. With 2 bases removed from V and 2 bases from J, the gap between germline ends came to 4 bases. This CDR3 region has 13 residues. In germline, CDR1 is SGHTA, CDR2 FQGTGA. The CDR3, as DNA: TGTGCCAGCAGCTTAGATCCTGGAAACACCATATATTTT. It specifies CASSLDPGNTIYF.

The rearrangement joins TRBV4-1 to TRBJ2-3; a weak D match, TRBD2 (5 bases). Trimming stripped 4 bases from V and 2 bases from J, with 10 bases between. Germline lookup yields CDR1 MGHRA and CDR2 YSYEKL. This CDR3 contains 14 residues. DNA of the CDR3: TGCGCCAGCAGCCTCGGACGGGACACAGATACGCAGTATTTT. Translated: CASSLGRDTDTQYF.

This clone turned up a few times. J is TRBJ1-4 and V is TRBV5-1; 9 bases are a match to TRBD1. The germline gives CDR1 SGHRS, CDR2 YFSETQ. The length of the CDR3 is 14 residues. The V segment lost 4 bases and the J segment 6 bases; nucleotides outside the gene matches: 4. The CDR3 region has the DNA TGCGCCAGCAGCCTGGGACAGGGATATGAAAAACTGTTTTTT. Translated: CASSLGQGYEKLFF. The full variable domain, its missing parts supplied by reference TRBV5-1 and TRBJ1-4, is KAGVTQTPRYLIKTRGQQVTLSCSPISGHRSVSWYQQTPGQGLQFLFEYFSETQRNKGNFPGRFSGRQFSNSRSEMNVSTLELGDSALYLCASSLGQGYEKLFFGSGTQLSVL.

This chain uses TRBV23-1 with TRBJ2-6; D is uncertain. Being an ORF, TRBV23-1 has a function that is uncertain. The germline V and J ends were trimmed by 4 bases and 0 bases, with 16 bases remaining between them. The CDR3 sequence is 18 residues long. The CDR3 sequence: CASSLEQDGPSGANVLTF. In nucleotides, the CDR3 is TGCGCCAGCAGTCTTGAGCAGGACGGACCCTCTGGGGCCAACGTCCTGACTTTC.

V is TRBV6-5 and J is TRBJ2-7; 10 bases map to TRBD1. The CDR3 covers 13 residues. Germline CDR1 and CDR2: MNHEY and SVGAGI. Unmatched junction bases numbered 7, after V lost 6 bases and J lost 8 bases. The CDR3 DNA reads TGTGCCAGCAGCCAAAAGACAGGGGGCAAGCAGTACTTC. Protein sequence: CASSQKTGGKQYF.

This rearrangement joins TRBV30 to TRBJ1-2, with TRBD1 as a possible D gene (5 bases). Germline loops: CDR1 GTSNPN, CDR2 SVGIG (reference sequence). Trimming pared 1 base from V and 10 bases from J, leaving 16 bases between. The CDR3 runs to 13 residues. The CDR3 DNA sequence: TGTGCCTGGAGTGGGGGGACTTGGGCCCCCTACACCTTC. It specifies CAWSGGTWAPYTF.

This clone showed up just a few times. This rearrangement joins TRBV19 to TRBJ2-6, with 7 positions matching TRBD2. Germline V gene sequence: CDR1 LNHDA, CDR2 SQIVND (reference sequence). V shed 4 bases, J shed 3 bases, and the junction held 15 bases outside the gene matches. The CDR3 runs 19 residues. CDR3 DNA sequence: TGTGCCAGTAGTAGATCGGGGGGAACCCTATTCAGTGGGGCCAACGTCCTGACTTTC. Translated, it gives CASSRSGGTLFSGANVLTF.

The chain links TRBV6-5 to TRBJ1-2; D unclear. The CDR3 sequence is 14 residues long. V was trimmed by 0 bases and J by 8 bases, leaving 13 bases between them. Germline V lookup: CDR1 MNHEY, CDR2 SVGAGI. The CDR3 loop reads CASSYSRPGSGYTF. CDR3 DNA: TGTGCCAGCAGTTACTCGAGGCCCGGGAGCGGCTACACCTTC.

The chain uses TRBV19 and TRBJ2-5, with 9 positions matching TRBD1. The CDR3 spans 14 residues. Germline trimming cut 9 bases from V and 5 bases from J; bases unmatched to any gene: 10. Germline V lookup: CDR1 LNHDA, CDR2 SQIVND (reference sequence). CDR3 nucleotides: TGTGCCAGCGGGACAGGGAGGTTTACGGAGACCCAGTACTTC. Protein sequence: CASGTGRFTETQYF.

The rearrangement links TRBV5-1 to TRBJ2-3; no firm D call. This CDR3 contains 15 residues. CDR1 SGHRS and CDR2 YFSETQ come from the germline V gene. Trimming cost V 7 bases and J 3 bases, with 18 bases left between them. The CDR3 sequence: CASQFSMKDTDTQYF. Here the CDR3 DNA reads TGCGCCAGCCAATTTTCGATGAAGGATACAGATACGCAGTATTTT.

This clone counts as medium-sized (0.01 to 0.1%). The CDR3 here is CSVASGGTVAFF. CDR3 coding DNA: TGCAGCGTTGCTTCAGGGGGCACAGTAGCTTTCTTT. V and J are TRBV29-1 and TRBJ1-1; 8 bases match TRBD1. Germline V gene data show CDR1 as SQVTM and CDR2 as ANQGSEA. With 4 bases clipped from V and 10 bases from J, the junction kept 8 bases outside the gene matches. This CDR3 is built from 12 residues.

This clone was counted between two and nine times. The rearrangement links TRBV7-9 to TRBJ1-2; D is ambiguous. V was shortened by 4 bases and J by 2 bases, with 14 bases between the two germline ends. The CDR3 has 15 residues. Per germline, CDR1 SEHNR and CDR2 FQNEAQ (reference sequence). As DNA, the CDR3 is TGTGCCAGCAGCTATGCAGGAGCAAGAAACTATGGCTACACCTTC. The encoded protein is CASSYAGARNYGYTF.

In DNA form, the CDR3 reads TGCAGTGCAAAGAAGAATGAGCAGTTCTTC. This translates into CSAKKNEQFF. The chain combines TRBV20-1 with TRBJ2-1, with D unresolved. The CDR3 is made up of 10 amino acids. The V and J ends lost 6 bases and 7 bases respectively, with 7 bases between them. Germline V gene lookup returns CDR1 DFQATT and CDR2 SNEGSKA (reference sequence).

The CDR3 sequence: CASSPGGAANTGELFF. DNA of the CDR3: TGTGCCAGCAGCCCAGGCGGGGCAGCGAACACCGGGGAGCTGTTTTTT. V and J are TRBV7-3 and TRBJ2-2, with D possibly matching TRBD2 (6 bases). Germline CDR1 SGHTA, CDR2 FQGTGA. V was clipped by 5 bases and J by 0 bases, with 13 bases between them. CDR3 size: 16 residues.

The chain carries TRBV7-2 and TRBJ1-6; D is uncertain. The V and J ends lost 7 bases and 8 bases respectively, with 18 bases between them. The CDR3 is made up of 15 amino acids. Germline V CDR1 and CDR2: SGHTA, FQGNSA. The DNA for the CDR3 is TGTGCCAGCAACCAAGAGGAACACGTAGATTCACCCCTCCACTTT. Its protein is CASNQEEHVDSPLHF.

J is TRBJ1-1 and V is TRBV2; the match to TRBD1 covers 7 bases. V trimming: 7 bases; J trimming: 1 base; junction bases outside the gene matches: 12. Germline CDR1 is SNHLY and CDR2 is FYNNEI. The CDR3 contains 16 residues. This chain's CDR3 is CASTLLRDRRNTEAFF. CDR3 DNA sequence: TGTGCCAGCACTTTACTCCGGGACAGAAGGAACACTGAAGCTTTCTTT.

This chain joins TRBV11-3 and TRBJ1-6, with D perhaps matching TRBD1 (6 bases). Per the germline V gene, CDR1 is SGHNT and CDR2 is YENEEA. The CDR3 is 15 amino acids. V lost 5 bases and J 10 bases, leaving 18 bases between the germline ends. The DNA for the CDR3 is TGTGCCAGCAGCCGAGGGACATCGGGGCAATCACCCCTCCACTTT. Protein: CASSRGTSGQSPLHF.

V usage is TRBV20-1 and J usage is TRBJ1-1; D gene ambiguous. This CDR3 contains 11 residues. Germline V gene lookup returns CDR1 DFQATT and CDR2 SNEGSKA (reference sequence). V lost 3 bases to trimming and J lost 1 base, with 3 bases between them. Here the CDR3 reads CSASENTEAFF. In DNA form, the CDR3 reads TGCAGTGCTAGCGAGAACACTGAAGCTTTCTTT.

The chain recombines TRBV5-4 with TRBJ2-3; D unresolved. The V gene's germline CDR1 is SGHNT and CDR2 YYREEE (reference sequence). V gave up 0 bases and J gave up 1 base, with 6 bases separating them. The CDR3 has 14 residues. The CDR3 DNA is TGTGCCAGCAGCTTGGGGACCCGCACAGATACGCAGTATTTT. As protein: CASSLGTRTDTQYF.

V and J are TRBV7-2 and TRBJ2-1; 8 nucleotides match TRBD2. This CDR3 spans 14 amino acids. V shed 5 bases, J shed 7 bases, and the junction held 7 bases outside the gene matches. CDR1 is SGHTA and CDR2 is FQGNSA in the germline V gene. The CDR3 region is CASSPRVAGNEQFF. The DNA of the CDR3 is TGTGCCAGCAGCCCTCGGGTAGCGGGAAATGAGCAGTTCTTC.

This clone was counted once. The chain uses TRBV5-1 and TRBJ2-5, with 10 positions matching TRBD1. This CDR3 spans 15 amino acids. Unmatched junction bases numbered 9, after V lost 5 bases and J lost 5 bases. Germline V lookup: CDR1 SGHRS, CDR2 YFSETQ. The CDR3: CASSSDRGQGETQYF. For the CDR3, the DNA is TGCGCCAGCAGTTCTGACAGGGGGCAAGGGGAGACCCAGTACTTC.

The chain recombines TRBV5-6 with TRBJ2-5; 8 bases map to TRBD2. The CDR3 has 15 amino acids. Per the germline V gene, CDR1 is SGHDT and CDR2 is YYEEEE. Trimming at V came to 2 bases and at J to 5 bases, leaving 8 bases not matched to a gene. Here the CDR3 reads CASSFYGGARETQYF. The CDR3 bases are TGTGCCAGCAGCTTCTACGGGGGGGCAAGGGAGACCCAGTACTTC.

The chain employs TRBV11-2 and TRBJ2-1; the D is unclear. Looked up from germline, CDR1 is SGHAT and CDR2 is FQNNGV. CDR3 length equals 14 residues. V was clipped by 3 bases and J by 7 bases, with 13 bases between them. The CDR3 loop is CASSFGSGGNEQFF. The CDR3, as DNA: TGTGCCAGCAGCTTTGGGTCAGGTGGTAATGAGCAGTTCTTC. The full variable domain, in which reference TRBV11-2 and TRBJ2-1 provide the parts outside the CDR3, is EAGVAQSPRYKIIEKRQSVAFWCNPISGHATLYWYQQILGQGPKLLIQFQNNGVVDDSQLPKDRFSAERLKGVDSTLKIQPAKLEDSAVYLCASSFGSGGNEQFFGPGTRLTVL.

The J gene is TRBJ2-7, the V gene TRBV7-2, with 8 bases fitting TRBD2. V shed 2 bases, J shed 4 bases, and the junction held 10 bases outside the gene matches. The CDR3 runs to 16 residues. The germline gives CDR1 SGHTA, CDR2 FQGNSA. Here the CDR3 reads CASSLKTSAGPYEQYF. The DNA of the CDR3 is TGTGCCAGCAGCTTAAAGACTAGCGCAGGACCTTACGAGCAGTACTTC.

This clone has only one observation. V is TRBV5-1 and J is TRBJ2-2, with D uncertain. CDR3 length: 14 residues. The germline CDR1 and CDR2 sequences are SGHRS and YFSETQ. Trimming cost V 0 bases and J 4 bases, with 7 bases left between them. The DNA for the CDR3 is TGCGCCAGCAGCTTGGCCGCGATCACCGGGGAGCTGTTTTTT. This translates into CASSLAAITGELFF.

This sequence joins TRBV7-2 and TRBJ1-5, with a tentative D call TRBD1 (5 bases). The CDR3 has 16 amino acids. Trimming shortened V by 4 bases and J by 2 bases, and 15 bases separated the two germline ends. Germline assignment: CDR1 SGHTA and CDR2 FQGNSA. CDR3 sequence: CASSSGLLGGNQPQHF. In DNA, the CDR3 is TGTGCCAGCAGCTCCGGGCTATTAGGGGGCAATCAGCCCCAGCATTTT. Filled out from reference TRBV7-2 and TRBJ1-5, the complete variable domain reads GAGVSQSPSNKVTEKGKDVELRCDPISGHTALYWYRQSLGQGLEFLIYFQGNSAPDKSGLPSDRFSAERTGGSVSTLTIQRTQQEDSAVYLCASSSGLLGGNQPQHFGDGTRLSIL.

The DNA for the CDR3 is TGTGCCAGCAGCCGAGGGCATAGCGGGAGGTGGGAAGATACGCAGTATTTT. It yields the protein CASSRGHSGRWEDTQYF. V usage is TRBV4-2 and J usage is TRBJ2-3; 10 bases are a match to TRBD2. The ends lost 4 bases at V and 5 bases at J; junction bases unmatched: 12. The CDR3 spans 17 residues. CDR1 is LGHNA and CDR2 is YNFKEQ in the germline V gene.

The chain joins TRBV11-3 to TRBJ2-1; TRBD2 matches at 11 bases. The CDR3 runs 16 residues. With 6 bases clipped from V and 4 bases from J, the junction kept 8 bases outside the gene matches. Per germline, CDR1 SGHNT and CDR2 YENEEA. The CDR3: CASSSGGASPYNEQFF. The CDR3 DNA sequence: TGTGCCAGCAGTAGCGGGGGGGCCAGTCCTTACAATGAGCAGTTCTTC.

The V gene is TRBV15, the J gene TRBJ2-7; D is undetermined. V lost 0 bases and J lost 5, with 17 bases in between. Germline V lookup: CDR1 LNHNV, CDR2 YYDKDF (reference sequence). The CDR3 spans 16 residues. The DNA for the CDR3 is TGTGCCACCAGCAGAGATCTTCTAGGGTTCGTGAACGAGCAGTACTTC. The encoded protein is CATSRDLLGFVNEQYF.